One sample yielded the 30 T cell receptor beta chains listed below, sequenced in a study of OX40 agonist ivuxolimab in advanced cancers. Profiled with immunoSEQ multiplex PCR; TCRdb holds only in-frame clones, not every one. The sample has tens of thousands of clones; around 83% are singletons. The specimen comprised CD4+ or CD8+ T cells sorted from blood, sampled in a trial of the OX40 agonist ivuxolimab. The receptors were gathered from an adult with an advanced solid tumor such as melanoma, head and neck, liver or kidney cancer.

The J gene is TRBJ2-1, the V gene TRBV30, with 10 bases aligning to TRBD2. In germline, CDR1 is GTSNPN, CDR2 SVGIG (reference sequence). The CDR3 spans 16 residues. Losses at the gene ends were 0 bases for V and 0 bases for J; bases not matched to a gene: 2. CDR3 protein: CAWSVAGGGSYNEQFF. As DNA, the CDR3 is TGTGCCTGGAGTGTAGCGGGAGGGGGCTCCTACAATGAGCAGTTCTTC.

This sequence joins TRBV2 and TRBJ2-3, with 14 bases fitting TRBD2. The CDR3 has 16 residues. Germline assignment: CDR1 SNHLY and CDR2 FYNNEI. Losses at the gene ends were 10 bases for V and 2 bases for J; bases not matched to a gene: 8. In DNA, the CDR3 is TGTGCCAACGAGGGACTAGCGGGAGTTAACACAGATACGCAGTATTTT. Protein sequence: CANEGLAGVNTDTQYF.

This clone was found once. The CDR3 DNA reads as TGCGCCAGCAGCCAAGTAAGGGGGGCGCGGACTAGCGGGACCGTACAAGAGACCCAGTACTTC. Translation: CASSQVRGARTSGTVQETQYF. The rearrangement links TRBV4-1 to TRBJ2-5, with TRBD2 matching 12 bases. CDR3 size: 21 residues. Germline CDR1 reads MGHRA; CDR2 reads YSYEKL. Unmatched junction bases numbered 17, after V lost 1 base and J lost 2 bases.

The J gene is TRBJ2-3, the V gene TRBV7-2; 11 nucleotides line up with TRBD2. V lost 3 bases, J lost 6 bases, and 8 bases stayed unmatched. The CDR3 totals 16 residues. Germline V gives CDR1 SGHTA, CDR2 FQGNSA. In DNA form, the CDR3 reads TGTGCCAGCAGCTTTCCCCTAGCGGGGGGCGCGGATACGCAGTATTTT. Its protein product is CASSFPLAGGADTQYF.

The rearrangement links TRBV9 to TRBJ2-3, with 8 bases identical to TRBD1. Per germline, CDR1 SGDLS and CDR2 YYNGEE. V was clipped by 4 bases and J by 6 bases; unmatched bases: 10. The CDR3 is made up of 15 amino acids. The CDR3 DNA is TGTGCCAGCAGCCCAGTGGGACAGGTGACCGATACGCAGTATTTT. Encoded protein: CASSPVGQVTDTQYF.

The gene calls are TRBV2 and TRBJ2-7; D perhaps matches TRBD2 (5 bases). The CDR3 has 14 amino acids. Per germline, CDR1 SNHLY and CDR2 FYNNEI. The V gene lost 6 bases and the J gene lost 6 bases, with 18 bases spanning the gap. The CDR3 protein is CASRGPRGGSEQYF. The CDR3 DNA sequence: TGTGCCAGCAGGGGCCCACGTGGAGGATCCGAGCAGTACTTC.

This clone was detected once. V usage is TRBV4-3 and J usage is TRBJ2-3, with 10 positions matching TRBD1. CDR1 is LGHNA and CDR2 is YSLEER in the germline V gene. V dropped 4 bases and J dropped 4; count of bases not matched to a gene: 5. This CDR3 has 15 residues. For the CDR3, the DNA is TGCGCCAGCAGCCTTGGACAGGGGGTTGCAGATACGCAGTATTTT. It codes for CASSLGQGVADTQYF.

The CDR3 is CAWKDSAETQYF. In DNA, the CDR3 is TGTGCCTGGAAGGATAGCGCCGAGACCCAGTACTTC. V usage is TRBV30 and J usage is TRBJ2-5; a possible D gene is TRBD2 (5 bases). Per the germline V gene, CDR1 is GTSNPN and CDR2 is SVGIG (reference sequence). The V and J ends lost 4 bases and 5 bases respectively, with 11 bases between them. This CDR3 comprises 12 residues.

The genes are TRBV30 and TRBJ1-1; D ambiguous. This CDR3 has 13 residues. Germline-derived CDR1 and CDR2 are GTSNPN and SVGIG (reference sequence). Trimming took off 0 bases at V and 0 bases at J, with 5 bases between the two ends. As DNA, the CDR3 is TGTGCCTGGAGTGTTCATCTGAACACTGAAGCTTTCTTT. This gives the protein CAWSVHLNTEAFF.

This clone is a singleton in its sample. The rearrangement uses TRBV5-1 and TRBJ2-5; 10 nucleotides match TRBD2. Germline CDR1 reads SGHRS; CDR2 reads YFSETQ. CDR3 length equals 17 residues. V was clipped by 3 bases and J by 1 base; unmatched bases: 9. The CDR3 here is CASSSLAGGSTQETQYF. The DNA for the CDR3 is TGCGCCAGCAGCTCCTTAGCGGGAGGCTCGACCCAAGAGACCCAGTACTTC.

The chain combines TRBV4-2 with TRBJ2-7; the D call may be TRBD1 or TRBD2 (6 bases each). The CDR3 runs to 14 residues. V dropped 3 bases and J dropped 3 bases, with 12 bases sitting between them. Germline V CDR1 and CDR2: LGHNA, YNFKEQ. CDR3 coding DNA: TGTGCCAGCAGCCAGGGCAGGGGACTCTACGAGCAGTACTTC. Protein product: CASSQGRGLYEQYF.

V gene TRBV2 combines with J gene TRBJ2-3; D tentatively fits TRBD1 or TRBD2 (5 bases each). This CDR3 spans 16 amino acids. V was trimmed by 6 bases and J by 0 bases, leaving 16 bases between them. Per germline, CDR1 SNHLY and CDR2 FYNNEI. CDR3 loop: CASRQPGPKSTDTQYF. DNA for the CDR3: TGTGCCAGCAGACAACCGGGACCGAAAAGCACAGATACGCAGTATTTT.

This clone turned up a few times. The V call is TRBV11-2, the J call TRBJ2-5; no reliable D call. This CDR3 is built from 15 residues. Germline V gives CDR1 SGHAT, CDR2 FQNNGV. Trimming left V 5 bases short and J 3 bases short, with 16 bases between. CDR3 in amino acids: CASSSWKGVEETQYF. DNA for the CDR3: TGTGCCAGCAGCAGCTGGAAGGGCGTAGAAGAGACCCAGTACTTC.

The V and J genes are TRBV29-1 and TRBJ1-1; TRBD1 is a possible D gene (6 bases). There are 13 residues in the CDR3. Germline V gene sequence: CDR1 SQVTM, CDR2 ANQGSEA. The V gene lost 3 bases and the J gene lost 10 bases, with 18 bases spanning the gap. The CDR3 coding sequence is TGCAGCGTTGACCCACAGGGAAGGGACCGAGCTTTCTTT. It specifies CSVDPQGRDRAFF.

The V gene is TRBV6-5, the J gene TRBJ1-2; unclear D gene. Germline V gene sequence: CDR1 MNHEY, CDR2 SVGAGI. The V end was cut by 2 bases, the J end by 2 bases, with 15 bases between. The CDR3 is made up of 16 amino acids. Here the CDR3 DNA reads TGTGCCAGCAGTTACCCGCGTGGCAGGCTCAACTATGGCTACACCTTC. Translated, it gives CASSYPRGRLNYGYTF.

This clone was seen once. J is TRBJ1-5 and V is TRBV19; D is undetermined. This CDR3 is built from 15 residues. V was cut by 3 bases and J by 3 bases, with 12 bases left in between. CDR1 and CDR2 from the germline V gene are LNHDA and SQIVND (reference sequence). The CDR3 here is CASSIRGATNQPQHF. CDR3 nucleotide sequence: TGTGCCAGTAGTATCCGGGGTGCAACCAATCAGCCCCAGCATTTT.

The chain uses TRBV5-1 and TRBJ2-3; 11 nucleotides agree with TRBD2. CDR3 length: 15 amino acids. In germline, CDR1 is SGHRS, CDR2 YFSETQ. With V trimmed by 0 bases and J by 4 bases, 1 base remained unmatched. The CDR3 reads CASSLVAGGPDTQYF. The DNA of the CDR3 is TGCGCCAGCAGCTTGGTAGCGGGAGGGCCAGATACGCAGTATTTT.

The count of this clone is one. The rearrangement links TRBV6-5 to TRBJ1-3; D is possibly TRBD1 (5 bases). V lost 5 bases to trimming and J lost 4 bases, with 15 bases between them. Looked up from germline, CDR1 is MNHEY and CDR2 is SVGAGI. The CDR3 consists of 15 residues. The CDR3 here is CASSRDGALGNTIYF. The DNA for the CDR3 is TGTGCCAGCAGTCGGGACGGTGCTTTGGGAAACACCATATATTTT.

This chain connects TRBV11-2 to TRBJ2-5; D not resolved. Gene TRBJ2-7 matches the end of the DNA better, so the J call may be wrong. CDR3 length equals 13 residues. The V gene's germline CDR1 is SGHAT and CDR2 FQNNGV. The CDR3 loop reads CASSLAQQYEQYF. In DNA form, the CDR3 reads TGTGCCAGCAGCTTAGCCCAACAGTACGAGCAGTACTTC.

This chain uses TRBV7-2 with TRBJ1-2, with D possibly matching TRBD1 (5 bases). The CDR3 runs 15 residues. The germline V gene has CDR1 SGHTA and CDR2 FQGNSA. V was trimmed by 2 bases and J by 5 bases, leaving 15 bases between them. The CDR3 spells CASSLLRGNDYGYTF. CDR3 sequence (DNA): TGTGCCAGCAGCTTATTGAGGGGAAATGATTATGGCTACACCTTC.

The chain carries TRBV5-1 and TRBJ1-5, with D perhaps TRBD1 (6 bases). CDR3 length: 16 residues. V lost 4 bases, J lost 0 bases, and 14 bases lay in between. CDR1 is SGHRS, CDR2 YFSETQ, per germline. CDR3 sequence (DNA): TGCGCCAGCAGCCCGGAGGACAGTTATAGCAATCAGCCCCAGCATTTT. The encoded protein is CASSPEDSYSNQPQHF.

This clone was detected once. This chain joins TRBV5-6 and TRBJ2-2; perhaps TRBD2 as D (5 bases). The CDR3 is 16 amino acids. Deletions cut 0 bases from V and 1 base from J, with 10 bases between. Per germline, CDR1 SGHDT and CDR2 YYEEEE. The CDR3 loop reads CASSLVPSRNTGELFF. The CDR3 DNA follows: TGTGCCAGCAGCTTGGTCCCTAGCCGGAACACCGGGGAGCTGTTTTTT.

The chain combines TRBV5-6 with TRBJ1-2, with TRBD1 as a possible D gene (5 bases). Trimming shortened V by 7 bases and J by 5 bases, and 15 bases separated the two germline ends. This CDR3 contains 13 residues. Germline assignment: CDR1 SGHDT and CDR2 YYEEEE. In DNA, the CDR3 is TGTGCCAGCGCCCCGATGGGGGTTTATGGCTACACCTTC. Its translation: CASAPMGVYGYTF.

This clone was counted once. The genes are TRBV7-2 and TRBJ1-4; D gene uncertain. The CDR3 runs 12 residues. From germline, CDR1 is SGHTA and CDR2 FQGNSA. The V and J ends lost 4 bases and 4 bases respectively, with 4 bases between them. The CDR3 sequence: CASSYSNEKLFF. CDR3 in DNA: TGTGCCAGCAGCTACAGTAATGAAAAACTGTTTTTT.

The rearrangement links TRBV15 to TRBJ1-3, with D possibly being TRBD1 (5 bases). The CDR3 sequence is 14 residues long. CDR1 is LNHNV and CDR2 is YYDKDF in the germline V gene (reference sequence). Trimming left V 2 bases short and J 4 bases short, with 9 bases between. CDR3 in amino acids: CATSRSRGGNTIYF. CDR3 DNA sequence: TGTGCCACCAGCAGATCTCGGGGCGGAAACACCATATATTTT.

The V and J genes are TRBV28 and TRBJ1-4; maybe TRBD1 (5 bases). V was pared by 6 bases and J by 5 bases, with 16 bases between. The germline CDR1 and CDR2 sequences are MDHEN and SYDVKM. The CDR3 runs 15 residues. CDR3 residues: CASSPGRGGNEKLFF. CDR3 nucleotide sequence: TGTGCCAGCAGCCCTGGGAGGGGAGGGAATGAAAAACTGTTTTTT.

This sequence joins TRBV19 and TRBJ2-1, with 7 bases aligning to TRBD1. CDR1 and CDR2 from the germline V gene are LNHDA and SQIVND (reference sequence). The CDR3 consists of 15 residues. The V segment lost 5 bases and the J segment 2 bases; nucleotides outside the gene matches: 6. The CDR3 region is CASSVDRDPYNEQFF. The CDR3 bases are TGTGCCAGTAGTGTCGACAGGGATCCCTACAATGAGCAGTTCTTC.

This chain joins TRBV10-3 and TRBJ1-2, with D tentatively TRBD1 (5 bases). CDR3 size: 14 residues. With 3 bases removed from V and 6 bases from J, the gap between germline ends came to 14 bases. Germline CDR1 is ENHRY and CDR2 is SYGVKD. CDR3 residues: CAISDAGQDHGYTF. The CDR3 coding sequence is TGTGCCATCAGTGACGCGGGGCAAGACCATGGCTACACCTTC.

This chain links TRBV5-4 with TRBJ1-1; D unresolved. The CDR3 consists of 11 residues. The germline gives CDR1 SGHNT, CDR2 YYREEE (reference sequence). V lost 4 bases, J lost 14 bases, and 15 bases lay in between. The CDR3 spells CASSESREEFF. CDR3 DNA: TGTGCCAGCAGCGAGTCCCGGGAAGAGTTCTTT.

The chain recombines TRBV7-8 with TRBJ2-5; TRBD2 matches at 12 bases. J gave up 5 bases and V 3 bases, and 7 bases lay outside the gene matches. From germline, CDR1 is SGHVS and CDR2 FQNEAQ. The CDR3 has 16 amino acids. Here the CDR3 reads CASSFTSGRSLETQYF. In DNA form, the CDR3 reads TGTGCCAGCAGCTTTACTAGCGGGAGGTCCCTCGAGACCCAGTACTTC.